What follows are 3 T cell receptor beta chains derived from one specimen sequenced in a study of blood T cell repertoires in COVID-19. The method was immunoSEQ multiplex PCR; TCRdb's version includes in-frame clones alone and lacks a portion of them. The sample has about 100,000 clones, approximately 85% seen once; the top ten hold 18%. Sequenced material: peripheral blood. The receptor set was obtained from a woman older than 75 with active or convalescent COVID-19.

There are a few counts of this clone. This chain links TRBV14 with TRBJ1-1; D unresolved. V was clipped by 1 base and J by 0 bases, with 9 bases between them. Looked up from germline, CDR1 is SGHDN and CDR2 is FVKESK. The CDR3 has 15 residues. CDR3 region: CASSQGIRVNTEAFF. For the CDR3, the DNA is TGTGCCAGCAGCCAAGGTATTCGGGTGAACACTGAAGCTTTCTTT. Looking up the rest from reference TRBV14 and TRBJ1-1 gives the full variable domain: EAGVTQFPSHSVIEKGQTVTLRCDPISGHDNLYWYRRVMGKEIKFLLHFVKESKQDESGMPNNRFLAERTGGTYSTLKVQPAELEDSGVYFCASSQGIRVNTEAFFGQGTRLTVV.

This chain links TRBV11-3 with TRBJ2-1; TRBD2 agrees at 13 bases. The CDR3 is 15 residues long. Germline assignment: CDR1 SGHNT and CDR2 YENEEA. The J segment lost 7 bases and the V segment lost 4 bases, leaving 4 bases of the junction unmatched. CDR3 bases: TGTGCCAGCAGCTCCGGGACTAGCGGGAATAATGAGCAGTTCTTC. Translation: CASSSGTSGNNEQFF.

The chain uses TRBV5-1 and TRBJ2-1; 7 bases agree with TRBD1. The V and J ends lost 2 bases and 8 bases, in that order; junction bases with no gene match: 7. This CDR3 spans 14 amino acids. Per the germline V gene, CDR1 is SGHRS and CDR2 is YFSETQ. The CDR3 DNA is TGCGCCAGCAGCTTCGGACAGGTTGGGGATGAGCAGTTCTTC. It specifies CASSFGQVGDEQFF.